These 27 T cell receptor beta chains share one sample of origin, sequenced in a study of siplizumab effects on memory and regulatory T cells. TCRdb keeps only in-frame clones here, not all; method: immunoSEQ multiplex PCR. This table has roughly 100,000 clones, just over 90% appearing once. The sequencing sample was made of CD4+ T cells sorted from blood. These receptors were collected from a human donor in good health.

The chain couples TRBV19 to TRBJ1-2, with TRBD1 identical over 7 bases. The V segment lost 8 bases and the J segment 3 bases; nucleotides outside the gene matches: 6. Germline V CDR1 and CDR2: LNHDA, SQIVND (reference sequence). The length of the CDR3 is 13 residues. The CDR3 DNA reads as TGTGCCAGTTATAACGACAGGGACTATGGCTACACCTTC. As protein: CASYNDRDYGYTF.

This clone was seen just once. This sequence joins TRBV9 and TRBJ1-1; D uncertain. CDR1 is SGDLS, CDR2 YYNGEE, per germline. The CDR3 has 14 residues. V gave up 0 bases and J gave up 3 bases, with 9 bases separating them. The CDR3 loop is CASSVDQVDTEAFF. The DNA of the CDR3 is TGTGCCAGCAGCGTAGATCAGGTTGACACTGAAGCTTTCTTT. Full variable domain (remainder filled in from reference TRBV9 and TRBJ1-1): DSGVTQTPKHLITATGQRVTLRCSPRSGDLSVYWYQQSLDQGLQFLIQYYNGEERAKGNILERFSAQQFPDLHSELNLSSLELGDSALYFCASSVDQVDTEAFFGQGTRLTVV.

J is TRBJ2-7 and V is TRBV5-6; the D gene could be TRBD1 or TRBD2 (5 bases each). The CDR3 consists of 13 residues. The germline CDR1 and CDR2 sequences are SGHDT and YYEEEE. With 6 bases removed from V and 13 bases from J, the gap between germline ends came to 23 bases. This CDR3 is CASNSGTGPLLYF. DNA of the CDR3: TGTGCCAGCAACTCCGGGACGGGCCCTCTTCTTTACTTC.

The DNA for the CDR3 is TGCGCCAGCAGCAGGGGAAATTCACCCCTCCACTTT. Its translation is CASSRGNSPLHF. The V and J genes are TRBV10-2 and TRBJ1-6, with TRBD1 as a possible D gene (6 bases). The CDR3 covers 12 residues. Per the germline V gene, CDR1 is WSHSY and CDR2 is SAAADI. Trimming took off 6 bases at V and 7 bases at J, with 7 bases between the two ends.

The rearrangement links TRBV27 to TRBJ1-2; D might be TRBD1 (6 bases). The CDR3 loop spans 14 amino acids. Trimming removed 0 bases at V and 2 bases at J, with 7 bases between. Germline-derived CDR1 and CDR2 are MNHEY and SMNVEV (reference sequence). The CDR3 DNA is TGTGCCAGCAGTTTATCACAGGGCAACTATGGCTACACCTTC. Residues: CASSLSQGNYGYTF.

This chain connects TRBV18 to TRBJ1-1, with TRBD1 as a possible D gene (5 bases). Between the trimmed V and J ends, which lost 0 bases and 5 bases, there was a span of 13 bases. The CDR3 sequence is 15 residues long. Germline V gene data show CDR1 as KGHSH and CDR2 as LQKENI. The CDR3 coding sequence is TGTGCCAGCTCACCACCGTCGGGGGGTTCTACTGAAGCTTTCTTT. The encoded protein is CASSPPSGGSTEAFF.

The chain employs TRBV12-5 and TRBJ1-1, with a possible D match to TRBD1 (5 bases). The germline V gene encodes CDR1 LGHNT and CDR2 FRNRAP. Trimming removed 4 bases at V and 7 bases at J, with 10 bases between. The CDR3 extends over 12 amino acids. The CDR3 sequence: CASGSNRFEAFF. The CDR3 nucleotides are TGTGCTAGTGGTTCTAACAGGTTTGAAGCTTTCTTT.

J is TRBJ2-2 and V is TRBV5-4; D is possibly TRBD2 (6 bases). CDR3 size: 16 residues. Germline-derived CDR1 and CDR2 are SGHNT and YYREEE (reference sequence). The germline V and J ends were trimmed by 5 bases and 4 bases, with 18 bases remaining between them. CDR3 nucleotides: TGTGCCAGCAGAAAGTCGGGACTCCAATTCACCGGGGAGCTGTTTTTT. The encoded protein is CASRKSGLQFTGELFF.

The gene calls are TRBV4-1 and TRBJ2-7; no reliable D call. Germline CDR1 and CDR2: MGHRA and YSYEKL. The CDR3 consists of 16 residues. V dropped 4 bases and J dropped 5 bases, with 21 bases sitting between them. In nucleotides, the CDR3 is TGCGCCAGCAGCCGATTGGATTTAAAATCTTCCCACGAGCAGTACTTC. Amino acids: CASSRLDLKSSHEQYF.

The CDR3 region has the DNA TGTGCCATCAGTGAGTCTTCTGGCTTAGGGGGGAACACTGAAGCTTTCTTT. Amino acid sequence: CAISESSGLGGNTEAFF. The chain employs TRBV10-3 and TRBJ1-1, with D tentatively TRBD1 (6 bases). CDR3 length equals 17 residues. Germline lookup yields CDR1 ENHRY and CDR2 SYGVKD. V dropped 0 bases and J dropped 1 base, with 15 bases sitting between them.

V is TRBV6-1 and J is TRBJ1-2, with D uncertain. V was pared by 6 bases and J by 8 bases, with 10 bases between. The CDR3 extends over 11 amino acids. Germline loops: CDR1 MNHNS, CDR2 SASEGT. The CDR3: CASSNMGGYTF. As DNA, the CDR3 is TGTGCCAGCAGCAACATGGGCGGCTACACCTTC.

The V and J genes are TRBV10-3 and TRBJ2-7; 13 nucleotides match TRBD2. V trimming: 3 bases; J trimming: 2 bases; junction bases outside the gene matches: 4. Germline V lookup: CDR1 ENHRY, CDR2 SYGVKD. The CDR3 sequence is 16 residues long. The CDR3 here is CAISELAGGRAYEQYF. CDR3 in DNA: TGTGCCATCAGTGAACTAGCGGGAGGGCGTGCCTACGAGCAGTACTTC.

The CDR3 DNA reads TGTGCCAGCAGCCCAGAAGGACGGTACTATGGCTACACCTTC. Translating it yields CASSPEGRYYGYTF. The V call is TRBV7-9, the J call TRBJ1-2; no definite D call. V lost 5 bases and J 3 bases, leaving 13 bases between the germline ends. This CDR3 spans 14 amino acids. CDR1 is SEHNR and CDR2 is FQNEAQ in the germline V gene (reference sequence).

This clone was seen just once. This CDR3 reads CASSLRPGQGKETQYF. CDR3 coding DNA: TGTGCCAGCAGCTTAAGACCTGGGCAGGGGAAGGAGACCCAGTACTTC. The chain is built from TRBV7-8 and TRBJ2-5, with a possible D match to TRBD1 (6 bases). CDR3 length: 16 residues. From germline, CDR1 is SGHVS and CDR2 FQNEAQ. Trimming took 2 bases from V and 5 from J, leaving 18 bases between them.

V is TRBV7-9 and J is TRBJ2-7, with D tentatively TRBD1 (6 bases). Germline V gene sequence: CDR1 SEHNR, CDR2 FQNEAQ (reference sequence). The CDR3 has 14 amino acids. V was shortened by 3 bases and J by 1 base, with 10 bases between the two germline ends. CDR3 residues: CASSLPDRSYEQYF. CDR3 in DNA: TGTGCCAGCAGCTTGCCGGACAGATCCTACGAGCAGTACTTC.

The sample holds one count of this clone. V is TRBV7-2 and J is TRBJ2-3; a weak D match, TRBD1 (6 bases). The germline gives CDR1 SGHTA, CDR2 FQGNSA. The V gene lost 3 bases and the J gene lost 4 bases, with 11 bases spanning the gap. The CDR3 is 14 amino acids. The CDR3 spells CASSLVGAPDTQYF. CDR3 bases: TGTGCCAGCAGCTTGGTGGGGGCCCCAGATACGCAGTATTTT.

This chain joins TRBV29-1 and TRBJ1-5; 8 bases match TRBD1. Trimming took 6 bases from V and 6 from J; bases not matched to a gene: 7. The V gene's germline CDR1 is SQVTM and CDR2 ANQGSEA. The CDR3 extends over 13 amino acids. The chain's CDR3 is CSVGQGRGQPQHF. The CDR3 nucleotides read TGCAGCGTAGGACAGGGAAGGGGTCAGCCCCAGCATTTT. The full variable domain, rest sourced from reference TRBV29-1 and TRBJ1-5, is SAVISQKPSRDICQRGTSLTIQCQVDSQVTMMFWYRQQPGQSLTLIATANQGSEATYESGFVIDKFPISRPNLTFSTLTVSNMSPEDSSIYLCSVGQGRGQPQHFGDGTRLSIL.

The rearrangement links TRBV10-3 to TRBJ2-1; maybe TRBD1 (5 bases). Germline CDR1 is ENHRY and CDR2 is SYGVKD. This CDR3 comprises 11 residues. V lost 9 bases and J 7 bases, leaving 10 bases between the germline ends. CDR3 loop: CAIGQGNEQFF. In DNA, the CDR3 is TGTGCCATTGGCCAGGGTAATGAGCAGTTCTTC.

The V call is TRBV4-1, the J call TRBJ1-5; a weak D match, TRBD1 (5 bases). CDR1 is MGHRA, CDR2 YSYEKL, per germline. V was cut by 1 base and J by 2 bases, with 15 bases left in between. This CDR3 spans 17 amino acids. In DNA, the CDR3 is TGCGCCAGCAGCCAAGGAGCGGGGGTAGGTCGCAATCAGCCCCAGCATTTT. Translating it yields CASSQGAGVGRNQPQHF.

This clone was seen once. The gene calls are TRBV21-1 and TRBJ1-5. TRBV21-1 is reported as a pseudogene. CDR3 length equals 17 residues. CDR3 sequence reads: CASSKGSGTYSNQPQHF. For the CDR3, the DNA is TGTGCCAGCAGCAAAGGGTCGGGAACGTATAGCAATCAGCCCCAGCATTTT.

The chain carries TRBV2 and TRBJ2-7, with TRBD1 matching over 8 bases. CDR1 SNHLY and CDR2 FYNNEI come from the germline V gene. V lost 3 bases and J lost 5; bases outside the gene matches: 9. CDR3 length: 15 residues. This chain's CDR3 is CASSDRGRSMNEQYF. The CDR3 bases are TGTGCCAGCAGTGACAGGGGGCGATCGATGAACGAGCAGTACTTC.

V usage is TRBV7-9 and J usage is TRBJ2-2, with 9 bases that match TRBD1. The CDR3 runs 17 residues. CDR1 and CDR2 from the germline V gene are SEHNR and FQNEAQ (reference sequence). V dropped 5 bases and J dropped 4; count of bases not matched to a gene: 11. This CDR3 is CASSMKAGQGGTGELFF. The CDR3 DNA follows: TGTGCCAGCAGCATGAAAGCGGGACAGGGAGGCACCGGGGAGCTGTTTTTT.

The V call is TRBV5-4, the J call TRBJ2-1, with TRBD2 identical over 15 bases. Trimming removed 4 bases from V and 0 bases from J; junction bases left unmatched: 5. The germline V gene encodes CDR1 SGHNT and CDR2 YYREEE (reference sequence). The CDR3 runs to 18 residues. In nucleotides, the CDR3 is TGTGCCAGCAGCCGGGGACTAGCGGGGGGCGGCTCCTACAATGAGCAGTTCTTC. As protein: CASSRGLAGGGSYNEQFF. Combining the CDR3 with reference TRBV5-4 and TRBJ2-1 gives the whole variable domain ETGVTQSPTHLIKTRGQQVTLRCSSQSGHNTVSWYQQALGQGPQFIFQYYREEENGRGNFPPRFSGLQFPNYSSELNVNALELDDSALYLCASSRGLAGGGSYNEQFFGPGTRLTVL.

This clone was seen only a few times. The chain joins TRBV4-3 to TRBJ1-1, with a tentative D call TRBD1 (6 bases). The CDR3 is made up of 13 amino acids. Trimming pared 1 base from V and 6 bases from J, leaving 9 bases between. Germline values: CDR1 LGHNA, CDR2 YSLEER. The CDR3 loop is CASSQARGAEAFF. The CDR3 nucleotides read TGCGCCAGCAGCCAAGCCAGGGGAGCTGAAGCTTTCTTT.

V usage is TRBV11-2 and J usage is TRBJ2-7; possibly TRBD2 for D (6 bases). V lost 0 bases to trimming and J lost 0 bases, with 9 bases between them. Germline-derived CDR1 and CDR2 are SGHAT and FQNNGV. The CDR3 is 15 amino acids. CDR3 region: CASSLEGGSSYEQYF. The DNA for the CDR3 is TGTGCCAGCAGCTTAGAGGGAGGCAGCTCCTACGAGCAGTACTTC.

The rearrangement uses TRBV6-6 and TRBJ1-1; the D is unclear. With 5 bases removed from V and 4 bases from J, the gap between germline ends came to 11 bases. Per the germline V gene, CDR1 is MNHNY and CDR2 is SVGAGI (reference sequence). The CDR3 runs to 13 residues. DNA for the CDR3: TGTGCCAGCAGTACGACCGCAACCACTGAAGCTTTCTTT. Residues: CASSTTATTEAFF.

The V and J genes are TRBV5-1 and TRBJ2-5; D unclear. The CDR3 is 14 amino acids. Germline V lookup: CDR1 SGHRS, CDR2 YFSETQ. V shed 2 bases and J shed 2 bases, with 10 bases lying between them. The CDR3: CASSLSMGQETQYF. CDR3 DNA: TGCGCCAGCAGCTTAAGCATGGGACAAGAGACCCAGTACTTC.